These 10 T cell receptor beta chains originate from one sample sequenced in a study of cytomegalovirus exposure and HLA in healthy donors (dated by TCRdb to 2016 to 2017). Library method: the immunoSEQ multiplex PCR assay. The multiplex PCR relied on a mix of 60 forward primers for TCR Vbeta segments and 13 reverse primers for TCR Jbeta segments. In its TCRdb copy, this immuneACCESS table keeps in-frame sequences only and misses some clones. Where compared with another copy, unresolved V genes explain less than half of these, and the others have no known cause. The sample data list 40,000 to 55,000 clones, and around 70% of these were observed just once. Less than 9.5% of the sample goes to the ten largest clones. The specimen was PBMCs. The receptors were gathered from a woman between 45 and 60 years old in good health and CMV-seronegative.

This clone is a singleton in its sample. V usage is TRBV5-6 and J usage is TRBJ2-3; TRBD2 matches 14 bases. CDR3 size: 17 residues. After removal of 4 bases from V and 3 bases from J, the junction contained 7 bases not matched to a gene. From germline, CDR1 is SGHDT and CDR2 YYEEEE. The DNA of the CDR3 is TGTGCCAGCAGCATACGGACTAGCGGGGGGACTACAGATACGCAGTATTTT. Translating gives CASSIRTSGGTTDTQYF. The variable domain in full, with the rest retrieved from reference TRBV5-6 and TRBJ2-3, is DAGVTQSPTHLIKTRGQQVTLRCSPKSGHDTVSWYQQALGQGPQFIFQYYEEEERQRGNFPDRFSGHQFPNYSSELNVNALLLGDSALYLCASSIRTSGGTTDTQYFGPGTRLTVL.

This sequence joins TRBV7-7 and TRBJ2-1, with a tentative D call TRBD1 (6 bases). The CDR3 has 15 amino acids. V was shortened by 1 base and J by 2 bases, with 9 bases between the two germline ends. Germline values: CDR1 SSHAT, CDR2 FNYEAQ (reference sequence). CDR3 sequence (DNA): TGTGCCAGCAGCTTAGGAGGGGGAGCCTACAATGAGCAGTTCTTC. Its protein is CASSLGGGAYNEQFF.

The chain carries TRBV28 and TRBJ2-7, with D unclear. This CDR3 spans 12 amino acids. The V gene's germline CDR1 is MDHEN and CDR2 SYDVKM. V lost 6 bases, J lost 6 bases, and 12 bases lay in between. The CDR3 DNA reads TGTGCCAGCAGCTCCCCTCCGGGCGAGCAGTACTTC. Protein: CASSSPPGEQYF.

This chain links TRBV6-5 with TRBJ2-3; a possible D gene is TRBD1 (5 bases). The V gene's germline CDR1 is MNHEY and CDR2 SVGAGI. This CDR3 comprises 15 residues. Trimming pared 2 bases from V and 4 bases from J, leaving 13 bases between. CDR3 residues: CASSYTGSRADTQYF. CDR3 coding DNA: TGTGCCAGCAGTTACACAGGTTCCCGGGCAGATACGCAGTATTTT.

V gene TRBV28 combines with J gene TRBJ2-7; no clear D. Germline lookup yields CDR1 MDHEN and CDR2 SYDVKM. The CDR3 runs to 16 residues. The V gene lost 1 base and the J gene lost 0 bases, with 13 bases spanning the gap. The DNA for the CDR3 is TGTGCCAGCAGTTTATATAGATGGGCAAGCTCCTACGAGCAGTACTTC. This sequence encodes CASSLYRWASSYEQYF.

This chain connects TRBV28 to TRBJ1-1; 7 bases line up with TRBD1. CDR1 and CDR2 from the germline V gene are MDHEN and SYDVKM. The CDR3 sequence is 15 residues long. V dropped 4 bases and J dropped 1; count of bases not matched to a gene: 6. The CDR3 bases are TGTGCCAGCAGTTCCCCGGGACAGTGGAACACTGAAGCTTTCTTT. Its protein product is CASSSPGQWNTEAFF.

The J gene is TRBJ2-2, the V gene TRBV29-1; tentatively, D is TRBD2 (6 bases). The V gene lost 7 bases and the J gene lost 7 bases, with 16 bases spanning the gap. The CDR3 extends over 13 amino acids. Germline V CDR1 and CDR2: SQVTM, ANQGSEA. CDR3 sequence: CSAGGGLGGELFF. The CDR3 nucleotides are TGCAGCGCCGGTGGAGGGTTAGGCGGGGAGCTGTTTTTT.

This chain uses TRBV4-2 with TRBJ2-2; the D gene is possibly TRBD2 (6 bases). Germline-derived CDR1 and CDR2 are LGHNA and YNFKEQ. V was trimmed by 1 base and J by 3 bases, leaving 12 bases between them. CDR3 length: 16 amino acids. The CDR3 DNA reads TGTGCCAGCAGCCAAGGGCTAGCGACCTACACCGGGGAGCTGTTTTTT. Translated, it gives CASSQGLATYTGELFF.

This sequence joins TRBV6-1 and TRBJ1-2, with 7 nucleotides matching TRBD1. After removal of 7 bases from V and 4 bases from J, the junction contained 6 bases not matched to a gene. CDR1 and CDR2 (germline): MNHNS, SASEGT. The CDR3 totals 13 residues. CDR3 in DNA: TGTGCCAGCACCCGGGACAGTTTCTATGGCTACACCTTC. Translation: CASTRDSFYGYTF.

The chain joins TRBV7-9 to TRBJ1-1; D ambiguous. CDR1 and CDR2 from the germline V gene are SEHNR and FQNEAQ (reference sequence). There are 14 residues in the CDR3. Trimming took off 6 bases at V and 5 bases at J, with 16 bases between the two ends. The CDR3 loop reads CASSFTTEGTEAFF. Written as DNA, the CDR3 is TGTGCCAGCAGTTTCACTACGGAGGGAACTGAAGCTTTCTTT. Filled out from reference TRBV7-9 and TRBJ1-1, the complete variable domain reads DTGVSQNPRHKITKRGQNVTFRCDPISEHNRLYWYRQTLGQGPEFLTYFQNEAQLEKSRLLSDRFSAERPKGSFSTLEIQRTEQGDSAMYLCASSFTTEGTEAFFGQGTRLTVV.